This T cell receptor beta chain was documented in a study of monozygotic twins with inflammatory bowel disease. Notes on the study in general: Lower TCRbeta diversity (inverse Simpson) was seen in IBD patients than in healthy co-twins. Some repertoire variability may stem from patients' differing immunosuppressive treatments.

CDR1 and CDR2 (germline): SGHRS, YFSETQ. The CDR3 has 15 amino acids. TCRdb reprocessed the 5' RACE reads; each CDR3 protein has one entry and no DNA is given. In total, the table holds hundreds of thousands of distinct CDR3 sequences. In regard to this clonotype: Its target is not known.

Whole blood, unsorted for T cells, was the source of total RNA. Sample: blood. The chain carries TRBV5-1 and TRBJ2-1; TCRdb's D call of TRBD1 is untestable without DNA. The TCR comes from a human donor with ulcerative colitis or Crohn's disease, or a healthy co-twin of an affected twin (not recorded which). CDR3: CASSRGASSYNEQFF.